The rows below give T cell receptor beta chains drawn from one sample of a study of control samples from healthy donors and cancer patients. TCRdb keeps only in-frame clones here, not all; method: immunoSEQ multiplex PCR. The data contain fewer than 300,000 clones, about four fifths of them singletons. Sample: PBMCs. These TCRs come from a woman aged 55-69 years with lung cancer. CDR3s include the opening cysteine and the closing phenylalanine or tryptophan. Fields, in order: J gene, V gene, D gene, clone size, CDR3 protein, CDR3 DNA. The D gene is left open where the match is weak. Clone sizes are given selectively: once, few, many, or a class where the clone is expanded.

TRBJ1-2,TRBV19,.,.,CASSMSPDGYTF,TGTGCCAGTAGTATGTCTCCGGATGGCTACACCTTC
TRBJ1-1,TRBV5-1,TRBD1,once,CASSPGQGVGNTEAFF,TGCGCCAGCAGCCCCGGACAGGGGGTGGGGAACACTGAAGCTTTCTTT
TRBJ1-1,TRBV6-6,TRBD1,.,CASSYWDSTMNTEAFF,TGTGCCAGCAGTTATTGGGACAGCACGATGAACACTGAAGCTTTCTTT
TRBJ2-7,TRBV5-1,.,.,CASSARGPTEQYF,TGCGCCAGCAGCGCCCGGGGACCTACCGAGCAGTACTTC
TRBJ1-5,TRBV19,.,.,CASSLVGGTQPQHF,TGTGCCAGTAGTCTGGTCGGGGGAACTCAGCCCCAGCATTTT
TRBJ2-5,TRBV3-1/TRBV3-2,TRBD2,.,CASSQDRVAGQETQYF,TGTGCCAGCAGCCAAGATCGGGTAGCGGGGCAAGAGACCCAGTACTTC
TRBJ2-3,TRBV11-3,TRBD1,.,CASSSGQGDTDTQYF,TGTGCCAGCAGCTCGGGACAGGGGGACACAGATACGCAGTATTTT
TRBJ1-1,TRBV28,.,.,CASSLNWARNTEAFF,TGTGCCAGCAGTTTGAATTGGGCGAGGAACACTGAAGCTTTCTTT
TRBJ1-5,TRBV6-6,.,.,CASSRSDYSNQPQHF,TGTGCCAGCAGTCGAAGCGATTATAGCAATCAGCCCCAGCATTTT
TRBJ1-1,TRBV4-2,.,.,CASSQEESRVAFF,TGTGCCAGCAGCCAAGAAGAGTCGAGGGTTGCTTTCTTT
TRBJ2-1,TRBV4-1,TRBD2,.,CASSQDRLAGGYNEQFF,TGCGCCAGCAGCCAAGACAGACTAGCGGGGGGTTACAATGAGCAGTTCTTC
TRBJ1-2,TRBV18,TRBD1,.,CASSRIRQGINYGYTF,TGTGCCAGCTCACGCATTCGACAGGGAATAAACTATGGCTACACCTTC
TRBJ1-1,TRBV5-6,.,.,CASSPAGGGEAFF,TGTGCCAGCAGCCCCGCCGGGGGCGGTGAAGCTTTCTTT
TRBJ2-3,TRBV5-1,.,few,CASSFGLLTDTQYF,TGCGCCAGCAGCTTCGGACTCCTCACAGATACGCAGTATTTT
TRBJ2-3,TRBV7-6,TRBD1,.,CASSLAGTGNTDTQYF,TGTGCCAGCAGCTTAGCCGGGACAGGGAACACAGATACGCAGTATTTT
TRBJ1-3,TRBV11-2,.,.,CASSFSEGSGNTIYF,TGTGCCAGCAGCTTCTCGGAGGGATCTGGAAACACCATATATTTT
TRBJ2-7,TRBV28,TRBD2,.,CASSPWTSGIYEQYF,TGTGCCAGCAGTCCGTGGACTAGCGGGATCTACGAGCAGTACTTC
TRBJ1-3,TRBV5-1,.,.,CASRVDGVSGNTIYF,TGCGCCAGCAGAGTGGACGGGGTCTCTGGAAACACCATATATTTT
TRBJ1-1,TRBV27,.,.,CASRGWGEETEAFF,TGTGCCAGCAGAGGTTGGGGGGAGGAAACTGAAGCTTTCTTT
TRBJ2-3,TRBV5-1,.,.,CASRITASTDTQYF,TGCGCCAGCAGGATCACCGCTAGCACAGATACGCAGTATTTT
TRBJ2-4,TRBV30,.,once,CAWSFQELAKNIQYF,TGTGCCTGGAGCTTCCAAGAGTTAGCCAAAAACATTCAGTACTTC
TRBJ2-1,TRBV5-1,TRBD2,.,CASSTVLAGGANEQFF,TGCGCCAGCAGCACGGTACTAGCGGGAGGGGCCAATGAGCAGTTCTTC
TRBJ1-3,TRBV9,.,.,CASTRDDGNTIYF,TGTGCCAGCACGCGGGACGATGGAAACACCATATATTTT
TRBJ2-1,TRBV14,TRBD1,.,CASSQVAGGYNEQFF,TGTGCCAGCAGCCAAGTTGCAGGGGGCTACAATGAGCAGTTCTTC
TRBJ2-2,TRBV30,.,many,CAWSVPPGELFF,TGTGCCTGGAGTGTCCCCCCCGGGGAGCTGTTTTTT
TRBJ1-3,TRBV6-1,.,few,CASSDAGSGNTIYF,TGTGCCAGCAGTGACGCGGGCTCTGGAAACACCATATATTTT
TRBJ1-1,TRBV10-3,TRBD1,.,CAIGAGTGEEGIPEAFF,TGTGCCATCGGGGCCGGGACAGGGGAGGAGGGGATACCTGAAGCTTTCTTT
TRBJ2-5,TRBV6-4,.,.,CASSGLGRGTHHYKQETQYF,TGTGCCAGCAGTGGGCTCGGGCGGGGCACCCACCACTATAAACAAGAGACCCAGTACTTC
TRBJ2-5,TRBV21-1,.,.,CASSKESSGTQYF,TGTGCCAGCAGCAAAGAATCGTCGGGGACCCAGTACTTC
TRBJ1-2,TRBV15,.,.,CATSRDIGSNYGYTF,TGTGCCACCAGCAGAGATATAGGGTCGAACTATGGCTACACCTTC
TRBJ2-5,TRBV11-2,.,once,CASSFSWGSQETQYF,TGTGCCAGCAGCTTCTCTTGGGGCAGCCAAGAGACCCAGTACTTC
TRBJ2-7,TRBV5-1,.,.,CASSLDRDEQYF,TGCGCCAGCAGCTTGGACAGGGACGAGCAGTACTTC
TRBJ1-3,TRBV5-4,TRBD1,.,CASSVDGTGGALGNTIYF,TGTGCCAGCAGCGTGGACGGGACAGGGGGCGCGCTAGGAAACACCATATATTTT
TRBJ1-3,TRBV11-2,.,.,CASSFEDSGNTIYF,TGTGCCAGCAGCTTCGAGGACTCTGGAAACACCATATATTTT
TRBJ1-2,TRBV29-1,.,.,CSARLTGNYYGYTF,TGCAGCGCTCGACTGACAGGAAACTACTATGGCTACACCTTC
TRBJ1-2,TRBV19,TRBD1,.,CATSRGDRDGYTF,TGTGCCACCTCAAGGGGGGACAGGGATGGCTACACCTTC
TRBJ1-6,TRBV7-8,TRBD1,.,CASSFDSGQGNSPLHF,TGTGCCAGCAGCTTTGACTCGGGACAGGGAAATTCACCCCTCCACTTT
TRBJ1-1,TRBV7-8,TRBD1,few,CASSLGTGLNTEAFF,TGTGCCAGCAGCTTAGGGACAGGGTTGAACACTGAAGCTTTCTTT
TRBJ1-1,TRBV29-1,.,.,CSVRHGGAEAFF,TGCAGCGTTCGTCATGGAGGAGCTGAAGCTTTCTTT
TRBJ1-2,TRBV2,TRBD1,few,CAISQGFGYGYTF,TGTGCCATCTCACAGGGGTTTGGCTATGGCTACACCTTC
TRBJ1-1,TRBV18,.,.,CASSPPNTDTEAFF,TGTGCCAGCTCACCACCGAACACCGACACTGAAGCTTTCTTT
TRBJ2-3,TRBV28,TRBD2,.,CASRGLAGGLPDTQYF,TGTGCCAGCAGGGGCTTAGCGGGGGGGCTTCCAGATACGCAGTATTTT
TRBJ1-2,TRBV29-1,TRBD1,few,CSVGDGQGNYGYTF,TGCAGCGTTGGGGATGGACAGGGGAACTATGGCTACACCTTC
TRBJ2-1,TRBV7-3,TRBD1,.,CASSLTAGTGVEQFF,TGTGCCAGCAGCTTAACGGCCGGGACAGGGGTTGAGCAGTTCTTC
TRBJ1-1,TRBV5-1,TRBD1,.,CASSLGTGWDTEAFF,TGCGCCAGCAGCTTGGGGACAGGGTGGGACACTGAAGCTTTCTTT